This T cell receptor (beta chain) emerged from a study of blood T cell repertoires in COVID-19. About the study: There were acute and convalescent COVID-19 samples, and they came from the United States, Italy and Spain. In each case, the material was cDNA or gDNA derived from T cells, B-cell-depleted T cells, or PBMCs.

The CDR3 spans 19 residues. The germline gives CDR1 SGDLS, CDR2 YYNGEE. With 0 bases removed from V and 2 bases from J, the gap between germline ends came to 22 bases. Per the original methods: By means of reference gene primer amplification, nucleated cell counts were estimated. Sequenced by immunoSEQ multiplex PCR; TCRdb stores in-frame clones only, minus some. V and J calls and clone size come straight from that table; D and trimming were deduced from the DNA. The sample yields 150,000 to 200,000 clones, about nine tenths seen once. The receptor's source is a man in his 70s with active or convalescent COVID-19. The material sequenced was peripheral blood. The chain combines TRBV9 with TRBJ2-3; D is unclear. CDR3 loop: CASSVGLGVVPPITDTQYF. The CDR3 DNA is TGTGCCAGCAGCGTAGGTTTGGGCGTAGTTCCCCCGATCACAGATACGCAGTATTTT.